This T cell receptor beta chain originates from a study of T cells in Graves' hyperthyroidism and ophthalmopathy. Each patient was aged 18 to 65 and had newly diagnosed hyperthyroidism of under 2 months' duration. The source of the PBMCs was over 8.5 ml of fresh peripheral blood. In germline, CDR1 is MNHNS, CDR2 SASEGT. Trimming removed 3 bases at V and 0 bases at J, with 11 bases between. There are 15 residues in the CDR3. There were TCR beta CDR3 regions amplified from RNA transcripts. The HTBI primer set served for first-round RT-PCR of the TCR CDR3. Each CDR3 protein is one row after TCRdb ran MiXCR on the multiplex PCR reads. The sample lists 600,000 to 750,000 distinct CDR3 sequences; roughly 17% were seen once.

Sequencing used blood. The rearrangement uses TRBV6-1 and TRBJ1-1; TRBD1 is a possible D gene (6 bases). This TCR was recovered from a man aged 50 or older with Graves' hyperthyroidism. For the CDR3, the DNA is TGTGCCAGCAGTGACTTCGGGACATTGAACACTGAAGCTTTCTTT. It specifies CASSDFGTLNTEAFF.